Listed below are T cell receptor beta chains from one sample, sequenced in a study of T cell changes during pregnancy in multiple sclerosis. Using immunoSEQ multiplex PCR, the repertoire was profiled, and TCRdb retains in-frame clones only, with some absent. The table lists some 110,000 clones, more than 85% of them singletons. The sample was peripheral blood, taken in the third trimester of pregnancy. These receptors were taken from a female donor with multiple sclerosis, enrolled in a pregnancy study. The CDR3 runs from the conserved cysteine through the conserved F or W. A D gene is named only where the DNA matches it firmly. A clone size is listed for some rows: how often the clone was seen (once, few, many), or a class if it is expanded.

clone_size	v_call	d_call	j_call	cdr3_nt	cdr3_aa
.	TRBV7-9	TRBD2	TRBJ2-1	TGTGCCAGCAGCCTAGGGGGTCAGGCGGGAGGTTCCTACAATGAGCAGTTCTTC	CASSLGGQAGGSYNEQFF
.	TRBV6-1	TRBD1	TRBJ2-3	TGTGCCAGCGCCGTAGGACAGGGGGCTGTAGATACGCAGTATTTT	CASAVGQGAVDTQYF
.	TRBV25-1	.	TRBJ2-7	TGTGCCACCCAGCCCGCCGGGGGGCAAAACGAGCAGTACTTC	CATQPAGGQNEQYF
.	TRBV9	.	TRBJ2-2	TGTGCCAGCAGCGTAGGCCAGTCTGGCACCGGGGAGCTGTTTTTT	CASSVGQSGTGELFF
.	TRBV7-8	.	TRBJ2-1	TGTGCCAGCAGCCTGGGGGGTTATGAGCAGTTCTTC	CASSLGGYEQFF
.	TRBV5-6	TRBD1	TRBJ1-4	TGTGCCAGCAGCTCGACCGGGACAGGGGTGAAAAAACTGTTTTTT	CASSSTGTGVKKLFF
.	TRBV27	TRBD2	TRBJ2-2	TGTGCCAGCAGTTTATCGTTAGCTAGCGGAATCACCGGGGAGCTGTTTTTT	CASSLSLASGITGELFF
once	TRBV29-1	TRBD1	TRBJ1-2	TGCAGCGTTGAAGACCGGGACAGGGTTGGCGGCTACACCTTC	CSVEDRDRVGGYTF
.	TRBV15	.	TRBJ1-5	TGTGCCACCAGCAGGGCGAGAGGTAGCAATCAGCCCCAGCATTTT	CATSRARGSNQPQHF
.	TRBV28	.	TRBJ1-2	TGTGCCAGCAGTCTTCCTCCGGGAAGCTATGGCTACACCTTC	CASSLPPGSYGYTF
.	TRBV5-4	.	TRBJ2-5	TGTGCCAGCAGCTCAGGGGCCGTACAAGAGACCCAGTACTTC	CASSSGAVQETQYF
.	TRBV7-9	TRBD2	TRBJ2-1	TGTGCCAGCAGCTTAGGGGGACTAGAGAAGAATGAGCAGTTCTTC	CASSLGGLEKNEQFF
.	TRBV19	.	TRBJ1-4	TGTGCCAGTAGGGTGACAGGCACTAATGAAAAACTGTTTTTT	CASRVTGTNEKLFF
.	TRBV30	TRBD1	TRBJ1-5	TGCGCCTCGGGACAGGGGGCTAATCAGCCCCAGCATTTT	CASGQGANQPQHF
.	TRBV5-6	TRBD2	TRBJ2-5	TGTGCCAGCTCCGGGGGGACAGAGACCCAGTACTTC	CASSGGTETQYF
.	TRBV7-9	.	TRBJ1-1	TGTGCCAGCAGCCCCTCGCTCGGGGGGGGCACTGAAGCTTTCTTT	CASSPSLGGGTEAFF
.	TRBV11-2	.	TRBJ1-3	TGTGCCAGCAGCCAACTCAGGGTAGTGAACACCATATATTTT	CASSQLRVVNTIYF
.	TRBV10-2	TRBD2	TRBJ2-5	TGCGCCACCAGCGGGAGTCGACAAGAGACCCAGTACTTC	CATSGSRQETQYF
.	TRBV7-3	TRBD2	TRBJ2-5	TGTGCCAGCTCCAAACAGGGACTAGCGGGAGGGGGGACCCAGTACTTC	CASSKQGLAGGGTQYF
.	TRBV9	TRBD2	TRBJ2-2	TGTGCCAGCAGTATGAGCGGGGGGGTCACCGGGGAGCTGTTTTTT	CASSMSGGVTGELFF
once	TRBV5-5	TRBD1	TRBJ1-4	TGTGCCAGCAGTTCCGGGACAGGTTATGAAAAACTGTTTTTT	CASSSGTGYEKLFF
.	TRBV5-6	.	TRBJ2-7	TGTGCCAGCAGCTTGGGGAGGGATAGGGCCTACGAGCAGTACTTC	CASSLGRDRAYEQYF
.	TRBV4-1	TRBD2	TRBJ2-6	TGCGCCAGCAGCCAAGATGGGACTAGCCGAATCTCTGGGGCCAACGTCCTGACTTTC	CASSQDGTSRISGANVLTF
.	TRBV9	TRBD2	TRBJ2-5	TGTGCCAGCAGCGTAGGGACTAGCGCCTTCAGGGAGACCCAGTACTTC	CASSVGTSAFRETQYF
.	TRBV6-4	.	TRBJ1-4	TGTGCCAGCAGTCACAAACCAACGAATGAAAAACTGTTTTTT	CASSHKPTNEKLFF
.	TRBV11-2	TRBD1	TRBJ2-3	TGTGCCAGCAGCTTGACAGGGGCTCATGATACGCAGTATTTT	CASSLTGAHDTQYF
.	TRBV4-1	.	TRBJ2-7	TGCGCCAGCAGCCATCCTGAGGGTAGTAATCGTTACGAGCAGTACTTC	CASSHPEGSNRYEQYF
.	TRBV19	TRBD2	TRBJ2-1	TGTGCCAGTAACACCGCCAGGGGTACAGCGGGAGGGCCAAGTTTCTTC	CASNTARGTAGGPSFF
.	TRBV19	.	TRBJ1-1	TGTGCCAGTACCTACGGGGGGTCGCGCACTGAAGCTTTCTTT	CASTYGGSRTEAFF